This T cell receptor (beta chain) was obtained from a study of T cells after yellow fever vaccination. With regard to this clonotype: Its antigen is undetermined.

Overall study results and limits: Booster samples showed a return of most primary-vaccination clones (approximately 95% CD4, 80% to 90% CD8).

Germline V gives CDR1 KGHSH, CDR2 LQKENI. V lost 2 bases and J 8 bases, leaving 12 bases between the germline ends. CDR3 length: 14 amino acids. TCRdb passed the 5' RACE reads through MiXCR, listing each CDR3 protein once. The sample shows hundreds of thousands of distinct CDR3 sequences, 9% to 15% of them seen only once. The sample in question was PBMCs, obtained on the day of the yellow fever booster vaccination. The rearrangement uses TRBV18 and TRBJ1-4, with D unresolved. The receptor's source is a man aged 30 to 45 who received the YFV17D yellow fever vaccine. In DNA form, the CDR3 reads TGTGCCAGCTCACCAAGGGCGGAGGAGGAAAAACTGTTTTTT. Its protein is CASSPRAEEEKLFF.